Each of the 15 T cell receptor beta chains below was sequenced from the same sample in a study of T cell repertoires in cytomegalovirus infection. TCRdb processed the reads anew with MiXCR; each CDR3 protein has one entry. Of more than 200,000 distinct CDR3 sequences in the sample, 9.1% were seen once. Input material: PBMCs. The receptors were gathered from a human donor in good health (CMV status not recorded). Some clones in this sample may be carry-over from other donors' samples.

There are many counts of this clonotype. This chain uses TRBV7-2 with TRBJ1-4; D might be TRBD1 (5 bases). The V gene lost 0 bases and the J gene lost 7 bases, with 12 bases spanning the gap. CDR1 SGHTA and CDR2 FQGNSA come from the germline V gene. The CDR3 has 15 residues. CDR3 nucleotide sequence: TGTGCCAGCAGCTTAGCCGGGACGGGGGGTGAAAAACTGTTTTTT. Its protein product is CASSLAGTGGEKLFF.

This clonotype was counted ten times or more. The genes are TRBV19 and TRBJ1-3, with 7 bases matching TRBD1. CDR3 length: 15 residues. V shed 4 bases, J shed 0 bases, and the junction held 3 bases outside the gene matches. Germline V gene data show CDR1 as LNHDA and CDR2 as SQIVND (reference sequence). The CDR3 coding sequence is TGTGCCAGTAGTAAGGGACAGACCTCTGGAAACACCATATATTTT. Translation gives CASSKGQTSGNTIYF.

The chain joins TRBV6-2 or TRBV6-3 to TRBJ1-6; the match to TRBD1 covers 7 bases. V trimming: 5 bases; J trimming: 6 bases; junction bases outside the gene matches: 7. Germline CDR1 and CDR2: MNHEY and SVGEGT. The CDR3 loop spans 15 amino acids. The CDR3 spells CASSTDREVNSPLHF. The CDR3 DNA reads TGTGCCAGCAGTACCGACAGGGAGGTTAATTCACCCCTCCACTTT.

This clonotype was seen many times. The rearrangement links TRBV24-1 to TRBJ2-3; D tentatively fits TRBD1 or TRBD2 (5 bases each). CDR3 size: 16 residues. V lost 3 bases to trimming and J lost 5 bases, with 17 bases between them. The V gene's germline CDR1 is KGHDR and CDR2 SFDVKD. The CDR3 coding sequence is TGTGCCACCAGTGATCCCTTAGAAGGGGACGGAGATACGCAGTATTTT. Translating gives CATSDPLEGDGDTQYF.

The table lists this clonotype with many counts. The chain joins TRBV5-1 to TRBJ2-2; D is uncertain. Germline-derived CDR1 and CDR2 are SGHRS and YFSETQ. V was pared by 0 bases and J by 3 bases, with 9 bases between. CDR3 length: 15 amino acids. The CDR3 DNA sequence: TGCGCCAGCAGCTTGGCGGGTCTCGACACCGGGGAGCTGTTTTTT. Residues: CASSLAGLDTGELFF. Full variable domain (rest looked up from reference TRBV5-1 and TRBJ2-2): KAGVTQTPRYLIKTRGQQVTLSCSPISGHRSVSWYQQTPGQGLQFLFEYFSETQRNKGNFPGRFSGRQFSNSRSEMNVSTLELGDSALYLCASSLAGLDTGELFFGEGSRLTVL.

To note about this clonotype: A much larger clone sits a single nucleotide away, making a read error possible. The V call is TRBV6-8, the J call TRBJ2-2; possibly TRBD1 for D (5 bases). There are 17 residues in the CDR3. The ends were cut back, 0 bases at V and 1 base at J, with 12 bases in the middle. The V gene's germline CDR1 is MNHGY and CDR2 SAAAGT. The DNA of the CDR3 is TGTGCCAGCAGTTACTCAGTGGGGCCCCTGAACACCGGGGAGCTGTTTTTT. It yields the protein CASSYSVGPLNTGELFF.

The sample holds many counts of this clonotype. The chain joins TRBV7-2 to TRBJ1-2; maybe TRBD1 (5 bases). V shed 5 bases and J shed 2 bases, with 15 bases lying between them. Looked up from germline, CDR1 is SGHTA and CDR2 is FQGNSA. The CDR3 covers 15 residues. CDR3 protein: CASSGSQGWNYGYTF. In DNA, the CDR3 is TGTGCCAGCAGCGGATCGCAGGGTTGGAACTATGGCTACACCTTC. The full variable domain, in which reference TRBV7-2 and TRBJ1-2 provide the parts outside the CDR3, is GAGVSQSPSNKVTEKGKDVELRCDPISGHTALYWYRQSLGQGLEFLIYFQGNSAPDKSGLPSDRFSAERTGGSVSTLTIQRTQQEDSAVYLCASSGSQGWNYGYTFGSGTRLTVV.

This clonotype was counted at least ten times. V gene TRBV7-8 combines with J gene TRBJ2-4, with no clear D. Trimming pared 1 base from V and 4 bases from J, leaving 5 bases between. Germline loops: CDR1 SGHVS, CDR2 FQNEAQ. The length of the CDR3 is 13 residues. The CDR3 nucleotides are TGTGCCAGCAGCTTAGACGGGAAAAACATTCAGTACTTC. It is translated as CASSLDGKNIQYF.

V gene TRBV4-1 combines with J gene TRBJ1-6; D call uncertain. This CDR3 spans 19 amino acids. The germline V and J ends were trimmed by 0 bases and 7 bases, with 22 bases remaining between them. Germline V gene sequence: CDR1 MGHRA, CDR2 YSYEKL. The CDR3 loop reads CASSQDPPTQRLGNSPLHF. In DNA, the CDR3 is TGCGCCAGCAGCCAAGATCCCCCCACCCAAAGGTTAGGGAATTCACCCCTCCACTTT.

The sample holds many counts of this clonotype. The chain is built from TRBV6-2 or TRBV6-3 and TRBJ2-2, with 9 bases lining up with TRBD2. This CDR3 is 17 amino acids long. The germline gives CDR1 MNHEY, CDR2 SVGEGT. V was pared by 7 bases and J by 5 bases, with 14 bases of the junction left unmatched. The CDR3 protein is CASIRSPSSGITGELFF. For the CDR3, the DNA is TGTGCCAGCATCCGGAGCCCTTCTAGCGGGATAACCGGGGAGCTGTTTTTT.

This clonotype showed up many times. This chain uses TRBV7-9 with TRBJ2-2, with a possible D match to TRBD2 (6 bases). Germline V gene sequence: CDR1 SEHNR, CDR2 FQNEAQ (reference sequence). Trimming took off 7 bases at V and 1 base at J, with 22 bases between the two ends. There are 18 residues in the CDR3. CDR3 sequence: CASTHLGEEGGNTGELFF. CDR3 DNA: TGTGCCAGCACCCACCTGGGTGAGGAGGGTGGGAACACCGGGGAGCTGTTTTTT.

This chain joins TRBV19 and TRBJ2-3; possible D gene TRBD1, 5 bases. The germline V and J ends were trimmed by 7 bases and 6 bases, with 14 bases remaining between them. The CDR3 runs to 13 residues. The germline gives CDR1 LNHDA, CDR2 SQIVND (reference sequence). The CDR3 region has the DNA TGTGCCAGTAAACCGGGCCCAGGGGATACGCAGTATTTT. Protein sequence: CASKPGPGDTQYF.

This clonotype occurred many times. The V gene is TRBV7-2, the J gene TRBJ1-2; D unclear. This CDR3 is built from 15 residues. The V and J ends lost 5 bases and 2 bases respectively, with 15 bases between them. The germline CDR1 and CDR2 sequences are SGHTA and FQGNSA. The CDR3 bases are TGTGCCAGCAGCCGGCCTGGCGAAGACAACTATGGCTACACCTTC. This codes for CASSRPGEDNYGYTF.

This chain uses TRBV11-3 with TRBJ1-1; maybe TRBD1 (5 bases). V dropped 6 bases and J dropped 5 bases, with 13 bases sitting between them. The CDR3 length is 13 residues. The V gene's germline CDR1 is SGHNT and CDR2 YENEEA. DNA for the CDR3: TGTGCCAGCAGACTATCTCAGGGAACTGAAGCTTTCTTT. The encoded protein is CASRLSQGTEAFF.

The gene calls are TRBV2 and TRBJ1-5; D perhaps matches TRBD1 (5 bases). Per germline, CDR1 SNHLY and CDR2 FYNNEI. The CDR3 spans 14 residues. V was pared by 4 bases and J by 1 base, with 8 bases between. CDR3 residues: CASSGQSSNQPQHF. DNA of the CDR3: TGTGCCAGCAGTGGACAGTCAAGCAATCAGCCCCAGCATTTT.